The 11 T cell receptor beta chains presented below share a single source sample, sequenced in a study of immune reconstitution after stem cell transplant in scleroderma. One entry per CDR3 protein results from TCRdb running MiXCR on the RT-PCR reads. The sample consists of around 5,600 distinct CDR3 sequences, roughly 8% of them appearing once. Sampling took place before or after autologous hematopoietic stem cell transplantation (not recorded which). The receptors derive from a male donor with systemic sclerosis.

By sample fraction, this clonotype is medium-sized. This rearrangement joins TRBV20-1 to TRBJ2-2; a weak D match, TRBD2 (5 bases). CDR3 length: 14 amino acids. Trimming took 3 bases from V and 1 from J, leaving 9 bases between them. Per germline, CDR1 DFQATT and CDR2 SNEGSKA (reference sequence). CDR3 nucleotides: TGCAGTGCTAGTCTACTAGGGAACACCGGGGAGCTGTTTTTT. Protein sequence: CSASLLGNTGELFF.

The chain has TRBV7-9 and TRBJ1-1, with TRBD1 matching 12 bases. V dropped 5 bases and J dropped 3; count of bases not matched to a gene: 4. Germline CDR1 is SEHNR and CDR2 is FQNEAQ (reference sequence). CDR3 length equals 15 residues. The CDR3 loop reads CASSPRDRGHTEAFF. DNA for the CDR3: TGTGCCAGCAGCCCGCGGGACAGGGGGCACACTGAAGCTTTCTTT.

This clonotype was detected a few times. This chain uses TRBV9 with TRBJ1-5, with D possibly TRBD1 on 5 matching bases. V shed 3 bases and J shed 4 bases, with 11 bases lying between them. The CDR3 extends over 14 amino acids. CDR1 SGDLS and CDR2 YYNGEE come from the germline V gene. DNA for the CDR3: TGTGCCAGCAGCGGGGGGGACTTTAATCAGCCCCAGCATTTT. Amino acid sequence: CASSGGDFNQPQHF.

The sample holds a few counts of this clonotype. This chain links TRBV5-1 with TRBJ2-5; 9 bases are a match to TRBD1. With 5 bases clipped from V and 4 bases from J, the junction kept 9 bases outside the gene matches. The V gene's germline CDR1 is SGHRS and CDR2 YFSETQ. This CDR3 has 15 residues. The CDR3 DNA is TGCGCCAGCAGACCGACAGGGGGACCAAGAGAGACCCAGTACTTC. Protein sequence: CASRPTGGPRETQYF.

This clonotype has only a few counts. The junction shows a germline mismatch at one end, possibly a read error. The chain carries TRBV2 and TRBJ1-1; 7 bases agree with TRBD1. The CDR3 is 12 residues long. Germline V gene sequence: CDR1 SNHLY, CDR2 FYNNEI. The CDR3 DNA sequence: TGTGCCAGTAAAACAGGGGTGGCTCTTCAGCCCTTT. The encoded protein is CASKTGVALQPF.

On this clonotype itself: This clone may be a read error of a much larger clone one base away. This chain connects TRBV6-4 to TRBJ2-1; D unresolved. Germline lookup yields CDR1 MRHNA and CDR2 SNTAGT. The CDR3 consists of 12 residues. The CDR3 sequence is CVSSETGAEQFF. The CDR3 coding sequence is TGTGTCAGCAGTGAGACCGGAGCTGAGCAGTTCTTC.

This clonotype is medium-sized within its sample. The chain joins TRBV7-7 to TRBJ2-3; no clear D. The CDR3 extends over 13 amino acids. Germline CDR1 reads SSHAT; CDR2 reads FNYEAQ (reference sequence). Trimming stripped 6 bases from V and 3 bases from J, with 10 bases between. The CDR3 region has the DNA TGTGCCAGCAGTCCCACTACGACAGATACGCAGTATTTT. The encoded protein is CASSPTTTDTQYF.

The V gene is TRBV20-1, the J gene TRBJ2-7; no clear D gene. The CDR3 totals 12 residues. CDR1 and CDR2 from the germline V gene are DFQATT and SNEGSKA (reference sequence). With 6 bases removed from V and 1 base from J, the gap between germline ends came to 10 bases. The CDR3 loop is CSARYGSYEQYF. The CDR3 bases are TGCAGTGCCAGGTATGGGTCCTACGAGCAGTACTTC.

This clonotype was counted between two and nine times. This rearrangement joins TRBV3-1 to TRBJ2-5, with a weak D call TRBD2 (5 bases). This CDR3 region has 17 residues. Germline lookup yields CDR1 LGHDT and CDR2 YNNKEL (reference sequence). Trimming cost V 1 base and J 5 bases, with 20 bases left between them. This CDR3 reads CASSQAFGGSSGETQYF. DNA for the CDR3: TGTGCCAGCAGCCAAGCTTTTGGCGGATCTTCGGGGGAGACCCAGTACTTC.

The chain recombines TRBV4-1 with TRBJ2-7, with 10 bases identical to TRBD2. This CDR3 has 18 residues. Germline-derived CDR1 and CDR2 are MGHRA and YSYEKL. With 1 base clipped from V and 7 bases from J, the junction kept 16 bases outside the gene matches. The CDR3 region has the DNA TGCGCCAGCAGCCAAGCGGCTAGCGGGAGTAGGAGCGGGTATGAGCAGTACTTC. Its protein is CASSQAASGSRSGYEQYF.

The rearrangement joins TRBV5-6 to TRBJ1-2; D is unclear. Trimming pared 2 bases from V and 4 bases from J, leaving 15 bases between. This CDR3 is built from 15 residues. Germline V gene sequence: CDR1 SGHDT, CDR2 YYEEEE. The CDR3 nucleotides read TGTGCCAGCAGCTTCGACCCAAGCGACGTCTATGGCTACACCTTC. This codes for CASSFDPSDVYGYTF.